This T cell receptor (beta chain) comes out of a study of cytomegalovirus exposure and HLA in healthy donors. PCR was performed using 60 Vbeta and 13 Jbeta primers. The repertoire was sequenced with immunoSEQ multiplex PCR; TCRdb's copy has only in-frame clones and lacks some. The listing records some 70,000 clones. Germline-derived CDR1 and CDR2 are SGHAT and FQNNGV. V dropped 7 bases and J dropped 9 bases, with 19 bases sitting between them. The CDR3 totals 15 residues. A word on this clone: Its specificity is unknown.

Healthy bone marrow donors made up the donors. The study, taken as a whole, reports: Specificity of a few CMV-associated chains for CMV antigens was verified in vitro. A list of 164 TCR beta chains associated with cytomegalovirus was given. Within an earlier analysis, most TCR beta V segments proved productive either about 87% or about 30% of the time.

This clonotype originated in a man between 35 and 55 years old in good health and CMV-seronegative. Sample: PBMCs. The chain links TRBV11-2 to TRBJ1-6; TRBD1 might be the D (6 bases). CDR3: CASTPADRFLSPLHF. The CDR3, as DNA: TGTGCCAGCACCCCCGCGGACAGATTTCTTTCACCCCTCCACTTT. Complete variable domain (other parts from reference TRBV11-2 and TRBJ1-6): EAGVAQSPRYKIIEKRQSVAFWCNPISGHATLYWYQQILGQGPKLLIQFQNNGVVDDSQLPKDRFSAERLKGVDSTLKIQPAKLEDSAVYLCASTPADRFLSPLHFGNGTRLTVT.